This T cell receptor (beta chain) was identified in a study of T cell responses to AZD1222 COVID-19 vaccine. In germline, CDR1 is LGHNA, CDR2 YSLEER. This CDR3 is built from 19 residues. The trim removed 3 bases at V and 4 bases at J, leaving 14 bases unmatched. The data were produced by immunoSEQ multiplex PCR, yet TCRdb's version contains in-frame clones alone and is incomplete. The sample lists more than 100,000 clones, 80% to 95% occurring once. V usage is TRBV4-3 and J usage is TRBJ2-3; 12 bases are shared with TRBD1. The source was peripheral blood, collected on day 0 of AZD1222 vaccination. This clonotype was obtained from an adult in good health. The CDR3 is CASSQGLSLGTGGADTQYF. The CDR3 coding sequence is TGCGCCAGCAGCCAGGGGCTTTCCCTTGGGACAGGGGGCGCAGATACGCAGTATTTT.